This passage covers 27 T cell receptor beta chains from one sample sequenced in a study of shared clonotypes between healthy human individuals. TCRdb's copy holds only in-frame clones and misses some; the assay was immunoSEQ multiplex PCR. The sample gives about 1 million clones, approximately 72% of which show up once; less than 1.5% is in the top ten. What was sequenced was memory CD4+ T cells sorted from blood. Documented subset: CD45RA-negative fraction. Every receptor here comes from a man aged 18-30 years in good health.

The chain combines TRBV5-1 with TRBJ1-3; TRBD1 matches at 7 bases. Trimming at V came to 2 bases and at J to 0 bases, leaving 2 bases not matched to a gene. Germline V gives CDR1 SGHRS, CDR2 YFSETQ. This CDR3 is 15 amino acids long. CDR3 amino acids: CASSFGQASGNTIYF. The CDR3 DNA reads as TGCGCCAGCAGCTTCGGACAGGCCTCTGGAAACACCATATATTTT.

The chain combines TRBV6-5 with TRBJ2-7; TRBD2 matches 8 bases. This CDR3 contains 12 residues. The junction had 3 bases not matched to a gene; V was cut back by 4 bases and J by 7 bases. Germline V lookup: CDR1 MNHEY, CDR2 SVGAGI. The CDR3 nucleotides are TGTGCCAGCAGTTCCACTAGCGGTGAGCAGTACTTC. It specifies CASSSTSGEQYF.

This clone was seen more than once but under ten times. CDR3 sequence: CASSELAGLYNEQFF. The CDR3 DNA reads TGTGCCAGCAGTGAATTAGCGGGGTTGTACAATGAGCAGTTCTTC. The rearrangement uses TRBV2 and TRBJ2-1; 8 bases match TRBD2. Germline lookup yields CDR1 SNHLY and CDR2 FYNNEI. V lost 2 bases to trimming and J lost 4 bases; unmatched junction nucleotides: 4. This CDR3 is built from 15 residues.

For this clone: This may be a read error, as it is one base from a much larger clone. The rearrangement links TRBV13 to TRBJ1-3; D is unresolved. This CDR3 is built from 12 residues. V was shortened by 0 bases and J by 4 bases, with 1 base between the two germline ends. Germline CDR1 PRHDT, CDR2 FYEKMQ (reference sequence). In DNA form, the CDR3 reads TGTGCCAGCAGCTTAGGGGGAAACACCATATATTTT. Its protein product is CASSLGGNTIYF.

This clone came up once. The rearrangement uses TRBV9 and TRBJ2-1, with D tentatively TRBD1 (5 bases). Germline loops: CDR1 SGDLS, CDR2 YYNGEE. The CDR3 sequence is 16 residues long. V was cut by 4 bases and J by 2 bases, with 16 bases left in between. For the CDR3, the DNA is TGTGCCAGCAGCCAAACGCCAGGGATACCCTACAATGAGCAGTTCTTC. Amino acids: CASSQTPGIPYNEQFF.

CDR3 nucleotide sequence: TGTGCCTGGAGTGCGGGGGCAAACACTGAAGCTTTCTTT. Amino acid sequence: CAWSAGANTEAFF. The V call is TRBV30, the J call TRBJ1-1; D may be TRBD1 (6 bases). The germline V gene has CDR1 GTSNPN and CDR2 SVGIG (reference sequence). The V end lost 1 base, the J end lost 2 bases, and 8 bases lay between the germline ends. The CDR3 loop spans 13 amino acids.

Only a few counts were recorded for this clone. The J gene is TRBJ1-3, the V gene TRBV6-1, with D perhaps TRBD1 (5 bases). Per germline, CDR1 MNHNS and CDR2 SASEGT. CDR3 length: 15 residues. Trimming cost V 6 bases and J 0 bases, with 12 bases left between them. The CDR3, as DNA: TGTGCCAGCAGGCGGGACGGAAACTCTGGAAACACCATATATTTT. Translating gives CASRRDGNSGNTIYF.

This clone was seen only a few times. The gene calls are TRBV5-4 and TRBJ1-3, with TRBD1 as a possible D gene (6 bases). The V gene lost 4 bases and the J gene lost 2 bases, with 13 bases spanning the gap. Germline V gene sequence: CDR1 SGHNT, CDR2 YYREEE (reference sequence). This CDR3 spans 15 amino acids. CDR3 region: CASSLGGPTGNTIYF. In DNA, the CDR3 is TGTGCCAGCAGCCTAGGGGGACCCACTGGAAACACCATATATTTT.

A word on this clone: The identical CDR3 is also encoded by other nucleotide sequences in the sample. This sequence joins TRBV7-2 and TRBJ1-4, with unresolved D. This CDR3 contains 12 residues. Germline CDR1 reads SGHTA; CDR2 reads FQGNSA. The ends were cut back, 5 bases at V and 8 bases at J, with 9 bases in the middle. CDR3: CASSPDREKLFF. As DNA, the CDR3 is TGTGCCAGCAGCCCAGATCGGGAAAAACTGTTTTTT.

This clone has more than one count but fewer than ten. This chain uses TRBV30 with TRBJ2-6; TRBD1 matches at 10 bases. Looked up from germline, CDR1 is GTSNPN and CDR2 is SVGIG (reference sequence). The CDR3 has 17 amino acids. The V and J ends lost 8 bases and 0 bases, in that order; junction bases with no gene match: 10. The CDR3 region is CAALRDRGLSGANVLTF. DNA of the CDR3: TGTGCCGCCCTCCGGGACAGGGGACTCTCTGGGGCCAACGTCCTGACTTTC.

V usage is TRBV5-1 and J usage is TRBJ2-1; 8 nucleotides match TRBD2. The V and J ends lost 1 base and 9 bases, in that order; junction bases with no gene match: 9. In germline, CDR1 is SGHRS, CDR2 YFSETQ. The CDR3 consists of 15 residues. The CDR3, as DNA: TGCGCCAGCAGCTTGTTACGGGAGGGCCAGGGTGAGCAGTTCTTC. Its translation is CASSLLREGQGEQFF.

The rearrangement joins TRBV5-1 to TRBJ2-5; 15 nucleotides line up with TRBD2. This CDR3 is built from 18 residues. J lost 5 bases, V lost 4 bases, and 12 bases had no gene match. Germline V gene data show CDR1 as SGHRS and CDR2 as YFSETQ. The CDR3 is CASSQWTSGGATRETQYF. CDR3 nucleotide sequence: TGCGCCAGCAGCCAATGGACTAGCGGGGGGGCCACTCGGGAGACCCAGTACTTC.

This clone was seen once. V gene TRBV6-6 combines with J gene TRBJ1-5, with D possibly being TRBD1 (6 bases). The length of the CDR3 is 15 residues. Deletions cut 8 bases from V and 4 bases from J, with 18 bases between. Per germline, CDR1 MNHNY and CDR2 SVGAGI (reference sequence). The CDR3 DNA reads TGTGCCAGCGTATGGGGGGGCCGATCGAATCAGCCCCAGCATTTT. As protein: CASVWGGRSNQPQHF.

CDR3 nucleotides: TGTGCCAGTAGTCTCGGGGGTTTTCGTAATTCACCCCTCCACTTT. Amino acids: CASSLGGFRNSPLHF. J is TRBJ1-6 and V is TRBV19; D perhaps matches TRBD1 (5 bases). Germline CDR1 LNHDA, CDR2 SQIVND (reference sequence). The CDR3 has 15 residues. The V and J ends lost 5 bases and 6 bases respectively, with 14 bases between them.

The chain joins TRBV6-5 to TRBJ2-1; D is perhaps TRBD2 (7 bases). Trimming cost V 5 bases and J 8 bases, with 19 bases left between them. The CDR3 has 15 amino acids. Germline CDR1 and CDR2: MNHEY and SVGAGI. CDR3 sequence: CASSTAGAGRDEQFF. The CDR3 DNA follows: TGTGCCAGCAGTACGGCGGGGGCGGGGAGAGATGAGCAGTTCTTC.

V and J are TRBV6-5 and TRBJ1-5; perhaps TRBD1 as D (5 bases). This CDR3 is 13 amino acids long. The germline gives CDR1 MNHEY, CDR2 SVGAGI. The CDR3 DNA reads TGTGCAACTTCAAGGGGAAGCAATCAGCCCCAGCATTTT. It encodes CATSRGSNQPQHF.

The chain couples TRBV14 to TRBJ2-1, with D tentatively TRBD1 (6 bases). Deletions cut 8 bases from V and 0 bases from J, with 8 bases between. The germline V gene encodes CDR1 SGHDN and CDR2 FVKESK. The CDR3 is 13 residues long. The CDR3 coding sequence is TGTGCCAGCGGGACAAACTCCTACAATGAGCAGTTCTTC. Protein sequence: CASGTNSYNEQFF.

V and J are TRBV10-2 and TRBJ1-2, with 8 bases lining up with TRBD1. Per germline, CDR1 WSHSY and CDR2 SAAADI. The CDR3 is 14 residues long. V was pared by 6 bases and J by 6 bases, with 9 bases of the junction left unmatched. Written as DNA, the CDR3 is TGCGCCAGCAGCGCAGACAGGGGAAGGGATGGCTACACCTTC. Its protein product is CASSADRGRDGYTF.

The J gene is TRBJ1-2, the V gene TRBV7-9, with D possibly matching TRBD1 (6 bases). The CDR3 length is 15 residues. V was trimmed by 5 bases and J by 6 bases, leaving 19 bases between them. Germline V gene data show CDR1 as SEHNR and CDR2 as FQNEAQ (reference sequence). The CDR3 loop reads CASSQVEGERNGYTF. CDR3 coding DNA: TGTGCCAGCAGCCAAGTGGAGGGGGAAAGAAATGGCTACACCTTC.

The V and J genes are TRBV28 and TRBJ2-7; D is unclear. The V end lost 5 bases, the J end lost 3 bases, and 11 bases lay between the germline ends. Germline CDR1 and CDR2: MDHEN and SYDVKM. The CDR3 length is 13 residues. For the CDR3, the DNA is TGTGCCAGCAGTCGTAATTCCCGCTACGAGCAGTACTTC. Translating gives CASSRNSRYEQYF.

In this sample, this clone turned up once. CDR3 amino acids: CAISESQGYYYGYTF. The CDR3 DNA is TGTGCCATCAGTGAGTCACAGGGTTACTACTATGGCTACACCTTC. The chain couples TRBV10-3 to TRBJ1-2; a weak D match, TRBD1 (6 bases). This CDR3 has 15 residues. V was shortened by 0 bases and J by 3 bases, with 11 bases between the two germline ends. Germline CDR1 ENHRY, CDR2 SYGVKD.

V is TRBV29-1 and J is TRBJ1-2; D is uncertain. Germline loops: CDR1 SQVTM, CDR2 ANQGSEA. The CDR3 loop spans 12 amino acids. Trimming removed 0 bases from V and 6 bases from J, with 8 bases in between. The CDR3, as DNA: TGCAGCGTTGAAGATTCAGTGGATGGCTACACCTTC. Its translation: CSVEDSVDGYTF. Filled out from reference TRBV29-1 and TRBJ1-2, the complete variable domain reads SAVISQKPSRDICQRGTSLTIQCQVDSQVTMMFWYRQQPGQSLTLIATANQGSEATYESGFVIDKFPISRPNLTFSTLTVSNMSPEDSSIYLCSVEDSVDGYTFGSGTRLTVV.

In its sample, this clone was seen a few times. The gene calls are TRBV5-1 and TRBJ1-1; D might be TRBD1 (5 bases). The CDR3 contains 14 residues. Germline V gene lookup returns CDR1 SGHRS and CDR2 YFSETQ. V lost 2 bases, J lost 5 bases, and 13 bases lay in between. The CDR3 DNA reads as TGCGCCAGCAGCTTTTCAGGGTTTGGGACTGAAGCTTTCTTT. Its translation is CASSFSGFGTEAFF.

The chain carries TRBV4-1 and TRBJ1-6; TRBD1 matches at 7 bases. Trimming took 0 bases from V and 9 from J; bases not matched to a gene: 5. The CDR3 length is 15 residues. Germline values: CDR1 MGHRA, CDR2 YSYEKL. The CDR3 here is CASSQETGRSSPLHF. The CDR3 DNA is TGCGCCAGCAGCCAAGAGACAGGGAGGAGTTCACCCCTCCACTTT.

This chain uses TRBV28 with TRBJ2-7; TRBD2 might be the D (5 bases). The germline V gene has CDR1 MDHEN and CDR2 SYDVKM. V shed 5 bases and J shed 0 bases, with 11 bases lying between them. This CDR3 spans 14 amino acids. Here the CDR3 reads CASSPSGNSYEQYF. The CDR3 DNA reads TGTGCCAGCAGTCCCTCGGGGAACTCCTACGAGCAGTACTTC.

The chain is built from TRBV6-1 and TRBJ2-3; a possible D gene is TRBD1 (5 bases). V was trimmed by 7 bases and J by 2 bases, leaving 10 bases between them. The germline V gene has CDR1 MNHNS and CDR2 SASEGT. This CDR3 spans 13 amino acids. The CDR3 spells CASTKTDTDTQYF. Here the CDR3 DNA reads TGTGCCAGCACCAAGACAGACACAGATACGCAGTATTTT.

This sequence joins TRBV30 and TRBJ1-2; tentatively, D is TRBD1 (6 bases). Per germline, CDR1 GTSNPN and CDR2 SVGIG (reference sequence). The CDR3 runs 18 residues. Trimming pared 0 bases from V and 1 base from J, leaving 21 bases between. This CDR3 reads CAWSVGGSGARLNYGYTF. CDR3 DNA sequence: TGTGCCTGGAGTGTAGGGGGTTCCGGTGCGCGCCTTAACTATGGCTACACCTTC.